Below are 6 T cell receptor beta chains sequenced from a single sample in a study of blood T cell repertoires in COVID-19 (dated by TCRdb to 2019 to 2021). Libraries came from the immunoSEQ multiplex PCR assay. TCRdb took this table from immuneACCESS and kept in-frame rearrangements with V and J called. Such tables lack part of the clones; where checked against another copy, unresolved V genes explain under half of the gap, and the rest is unexplained. This sample is represented by some 50,000 clones; approximately 90% of them were singletons. Roughly 2.5% of the sample lies in the top ten. The material sequenced was peripheral blood. Receptors were obtained from a man older than 75 with acute or convalescent COVID-19.

This clone turned up a few times. This chain uses TRBV19 with TRBJ2-7; TRBD1 might be the D (5 bases). The ends were cut back, 3 bases at V and 6 bases at J, with 9 bases in the middle. The CDR3 has 12 amino acids. The V gene's germline CDR1 is LNHDA and CDR2 SQIVND (reference sequence). This CDR3 reads CASSIVDSEQYF. CDR3 nucleotide sequence: TGTGCCAGTAGTATCGTAGACAGCGAGCAGTACTTC.

The chain is built from TRBV12-1 and TRBJ2-1; TRBD2 is the table's D call and was not checked against the DNA. TRBV12-1 is a listed pseudogene. This CDR3 is 12 amino acids long. CDR3 in DNA: TGTGCCAGCAGCTTTGAGTTAGATGAGCAGTTCTTC. As protein: CASSFELDEQFF.

This chain uses TRBV18 with TRBJ1-2; 11 nucleotides agree with TRBD1. V dropped 3 bases and J dropped 4; count of bases not matched to a gene: 10. Germline V lookup: CDR1 KGHSH, CDR2 LQKENI. There are 17 residues in the CDR3. CDR3 sequence reads: CASSPTPPGQGGYGYTF. The DNA of the CDR3 is TGTGCCAGCTCACCTACCCCTCCGGGACAGGGGGGCTATGGCTACACCTTC.

V usage is TRBV7-3 and J usage is TRBJ2-2; D call uncertain. CDR1 SGHTA and CDR2 FQGTGA come from the germline V gene. This CDR3 has 16 amino acids. The V end was cut by 0 bases, the J end by 2 bases, with 10 bases between. The CDR3 here is CASSLTLTANTGELFF. As DNA, the CDR3 is TGTGCCAGCAGCTTAACCTTAACAGCTAACACCGGGGAGCTGTTTTTT.

This rearrangement joins TRBV7-3 to TRBJ1-6, with 7 bases fitting TRBD1. The germline V gene encodes CDR1 SGHTA and CDR2 FQGTGA. After removal of 4 bases from V and 10 bases from J, the junction contained 4 bases not matched to a gene. The CDR3 loop spans 13 amino acids. This CDR3 is CASSSQGVSPLHF. For the CDR3, the DNA is TGTGCCAGCAGCTCCCAGGGGGTGTCACCCCTCCACTTT.

In this sample, this clone turned up once. This chain connects TRBV30 to TRBJ1-5, with D tentatively TRBD1 (5 bases). Germline V CDR1 and CDR2: GTSNPN, SVGIG (reference sequence). V dropped 1 base and J dropped 3 bases, with 10 bases sitting between them. The CDR3 covers 14 residues. CDR3 nucleotides: TGTGCCTGGAGTGGGGGGGGTTCCAATCAGCCCCAGCATTTT. Residues: CAWSGGGSNQPQHF.